The next 10 T cell receptor beta chains were all read from a single sample in a study of blood T cell repertoires in COVID-19. Repertoires were generated with immunoSEQ multiplex PCR, while TCRdb's copy carries only in-frame clones and drops some. The profile shows roughly 200,000 clones, 90% of them singletons. Input material: peripheral blood. The receptors were sampled from a man aged 45-65 years with acute or convalescent COVID-19.

This clone was detected ten times or more. The rearrangement links TRBV28 to TRBJ1-6; D is unresolved. CDR3 size: 14 residues. V lost 6 bases to trimming and J lost 10 bases, with 16 bases between them. The germline V gene has CDR1 MDHEN and CDR2 SYDVKM. The chain's CDR3 is CASSAAHARSPLHF. The CDR3 DNA sequence: TGTGCCAGCAGCGCGGCTCACGCGAGGTCACCCCTCCACTTT. Full variable domain (remainder filled in from reference TRBV28 and TRBJ1-6): DVKVTQSSRYLVKRTGEKVFLECVQDMDHENMFWYRQDPGLGLRLIYFSYDVKMKEKGDIPEGYSVSREKKERFSLILESASTNQTSMYLCASSAAHARSPLHFGNGTRLTVT.

As regards this clone: The sample carries other DNA sequences with the same CDR3. V usage is TRBV5-4 and J usage is TRBJ2-1; 7 bases are shared with TRBD2. Germline CDR1 reads SGHNT; CDR2 reads YYREEE (reference sequence). This CDR3 region has 15 residues. The junction had 1 base not matched to a gene; V was cut back by 0 bases and J by 1 base. In DNA, the CDR3 is TGTGCCAGCAGCTTGGTGGGGGGGTCCTACAATGAGCAGTTCTTC. Protein: CASSLVGGSYNEQFF.

CDR3 in amino acids: CASSLSRTAGYTF. The CDR3, as DNA: TGTGCCAGCAGTTTATCCCGGACAGCTGGCTACACCTTC. V gene TRBV27 combines with J gene TRBJ1-2, with D perhaps TRBD1 (6 bases). Trimming pared 0 bases from V and 7 bases from J, leaving 9 bases between. This CDR3 has 13 amino acids. Germline CDR1 reads MNHEY; CDR2 reads SMNVEV (reference sequence).

The chain uses TRBV3-1 (or the pseudogene TRBV3-2) and TRBJ1-1; 11 nucleotides line up with TRBD1. The J segment lost 2 bases and the V segment lost 5 bases, leaving 7 bases of the junction unmatched. CDR1 is LGHDT and CDR2 is YNNKEL in the germline V gene (reference sequence). This CDR3 is 16 amino acids long. The CDR3 spells CASSATGTGGNTEAFF. CDR3 nucleotides: TGTGCCAGCAGCGCCACCGGGACAGGGGGTAACACTGAAGCTTTCTTT.

The gene calls are TRBV28 and TRBJ2-2; 9 nucleotides agree with TRBD1. Germline trimming cut 6 bases from V and 7 bases from J; bases unmatched to any gene: 12. CDR3 length: 16 residues. Germline V gene sequence: CDR1 MDHEN, CDR2 SYDVKM. CDR3 in DNA: TGTGCCAGCAGACCCCAAACAGGGGGCGCTGACGGGGAGCTGTTTTTT. Translated, it gives CASRPQTGGADGELFF.

The chain employs TRBV4-1 and TRBJ2-3; possibly TRBD2 for D (5 bases). This CDR3 contains 15 residues. V was clipped by 0 bases and J by 3 bases, with 10 bases between them. Germline CDR1 and CDR2: MGHRA and YSYEKL. CDR3 residues: CASSQERVGTDTQYF. The DNA of the CDR3 is TGCGCCAGCAGCCAAGAGCGGGTGGGGACAGATACGCAGTATTTT.

Here the CDR3 reads CASRFTGNYGYTF. The CDR3 region has the DNA TGTGCCAGCAGATTTACGGGGAACTATGGCTACACCTTC. The chain employs TRBV6-5 and TRBJ1-2; D unclear. The germline CDR1 and CDR2 sequences are MNHEY and SVGAGI. The CDR3 loop spans 13 amino acids. Trimming pared 6 bases from V and 2 bases from J, leaving 10 bases between.

The chain carries TRBV11-2 and TRBJ1-4, with TRBD1 matching over 7 bases. Germline lookup yields CDR1 SGHAT and CDR2 FQNNGV. V shed 5 bases and J 0 bases; nucleotides not matched to a gene: 12. The CDR3 is made up of 18 amino acids. The CDR3 here is CASSPAPTGPSTNEKLFF. The CDR3 DNA sequence: TGTGCCAGCAGCCCGGCCCCGACAGGGCCTTCAACTAATGAAAAACTGTTTTTT.

The rearrangement links TRBV28 to TRBJ1-2; 7 bases match TRBD1. This CDR3 is 14 amino acids long. J was trimmed by 4 bases and V by 7 bases; bases with no gene match: 9. Germline loops: CDR1 MDHEN, CDR2 SYDVKM. The CDR3 loop reads CASNYVGTVYGYTF. CDR3 nucleotide sequence: TGTGCCAGCAACTACGTAGGGACAGTCTATGGCTACACCTTC.

The chain employs TRBV19 and TRBJ1-2; the match to TRBD1 covers 12 bases. The germline gives CDR1 LNHDA, CDR2 SQIVND (reference sequence). The CDR3 totals 18 residues. The ends lost 0 bases at V and 1 base at J; junction bases unmatched: 6. CDR3 bases: TGTGCCAGTAGTATAGACCCGGGACAGGGGGCAAGTAACTATGGCTACACCTTC. It specifies CASSIDPGQGASNYGYTF.